The TCR beta chain described here comes from a study of cytomegalovirus exposure and HLA in healthy donors. About the study: Around 83% of 300 to 450 genotyped donors fell in the Caucasian-associated ancestry cluster.

Germline trimming cut 3 bases from V and 8 bases from J; bases unmatched to any gene: 9. Germline V CDR1 and CDR2: GTSNPN, SVGIG (reference sequence). CDR3 length equals 14 residues. With 60 Vbeta and 13 Jbeta primers, the PCR was carried out. Method: immunoSEQ multiplex PCR; TCRdb's copy keeps in-frame clones and lacks some. The sample lists 100,000 to 150,000 clones; roughly 85% were seen once. This TCR was sampled from a boy aged 5-17 years in good health and CMV-seronegative. The sequenced sample was PBMCs. The chain links TRBV30 to TRBJ2-3, with 9 bases lining up with TRBD1. CDR3 sequence: CAWSLGQGTGTQYF. In nucleotides, the CDR3 is TGTGCCTGGAGCCTCGGACAGGGGACCGGTACGCAGTATTTT.